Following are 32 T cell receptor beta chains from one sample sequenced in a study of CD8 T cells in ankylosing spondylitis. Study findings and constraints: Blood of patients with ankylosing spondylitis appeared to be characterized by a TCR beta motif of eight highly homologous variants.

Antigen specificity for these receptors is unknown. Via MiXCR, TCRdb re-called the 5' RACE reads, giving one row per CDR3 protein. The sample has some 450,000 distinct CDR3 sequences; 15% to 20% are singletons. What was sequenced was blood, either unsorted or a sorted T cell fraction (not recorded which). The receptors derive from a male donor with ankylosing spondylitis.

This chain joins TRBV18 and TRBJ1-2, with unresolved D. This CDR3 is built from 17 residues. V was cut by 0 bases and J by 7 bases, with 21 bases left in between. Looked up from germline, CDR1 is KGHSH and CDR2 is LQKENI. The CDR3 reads CASSPPFQVFLPAGYTF. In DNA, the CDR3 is TGTGCCAGCTCACCACCATTCCAGGTTTTCCTTCCTGCTGGCTACACCTTC.

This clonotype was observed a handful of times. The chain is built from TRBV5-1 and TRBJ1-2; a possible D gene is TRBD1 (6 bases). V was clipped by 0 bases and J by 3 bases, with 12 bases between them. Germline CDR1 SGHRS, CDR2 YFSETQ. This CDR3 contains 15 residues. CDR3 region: CASSLVPGVDYGYTF. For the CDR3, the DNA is TGCGCCAGCAGCTTGGTCCCAGGGGTGGACTATGGCTACACCTTC.

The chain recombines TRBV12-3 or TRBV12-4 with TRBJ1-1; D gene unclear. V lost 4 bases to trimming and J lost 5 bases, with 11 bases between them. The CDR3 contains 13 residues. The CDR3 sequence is CASSSDGRTEAFF. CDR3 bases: TGTGCCAGCAGTTCGGATGGGAGGACTGAAGCTTTCTTT.

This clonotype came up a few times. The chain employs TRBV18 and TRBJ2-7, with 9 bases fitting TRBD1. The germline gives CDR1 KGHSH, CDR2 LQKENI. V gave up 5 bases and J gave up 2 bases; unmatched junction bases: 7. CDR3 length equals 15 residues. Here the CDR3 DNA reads TGTGCCAGCTCAACTTCATGGGACAGGGCCTACGAGCAGTACTTC. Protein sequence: CASSTSWDRAYEQYF.

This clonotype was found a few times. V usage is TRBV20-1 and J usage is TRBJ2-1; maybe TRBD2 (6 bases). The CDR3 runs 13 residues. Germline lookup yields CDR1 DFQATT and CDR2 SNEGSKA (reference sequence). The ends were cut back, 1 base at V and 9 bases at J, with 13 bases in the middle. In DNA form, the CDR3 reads TGCAGTGCTAGAGGGCATGGGACTGTTGAGCAGTTCTTC. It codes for CSARGHGTVEQFF.

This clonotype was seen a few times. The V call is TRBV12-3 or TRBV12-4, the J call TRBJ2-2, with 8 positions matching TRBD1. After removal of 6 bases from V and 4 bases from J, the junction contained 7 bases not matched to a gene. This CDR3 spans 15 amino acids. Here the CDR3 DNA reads TGTGCCAGCAGCTCAGGGGGCGCGGTCACCGGGGAGCTGTTTTTT. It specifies CASSSGGAVTGELFF.

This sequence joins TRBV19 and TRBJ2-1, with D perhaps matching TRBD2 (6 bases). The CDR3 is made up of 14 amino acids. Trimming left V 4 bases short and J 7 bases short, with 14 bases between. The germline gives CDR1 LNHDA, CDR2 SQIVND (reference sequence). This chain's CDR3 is CASSRSVAANEQFF. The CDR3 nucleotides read TGTGCCAGTAGTAGATCTGTAGCGGCAAATGAGCAGTTCTTC.

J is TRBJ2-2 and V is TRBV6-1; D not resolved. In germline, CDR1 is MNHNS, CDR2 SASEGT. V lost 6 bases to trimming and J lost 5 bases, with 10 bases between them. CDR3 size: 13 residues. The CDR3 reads CASRETTTGELFF. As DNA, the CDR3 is TGTGCCAGCAGGGAGACAACTACCGGGGAGCTGTTTTTT.

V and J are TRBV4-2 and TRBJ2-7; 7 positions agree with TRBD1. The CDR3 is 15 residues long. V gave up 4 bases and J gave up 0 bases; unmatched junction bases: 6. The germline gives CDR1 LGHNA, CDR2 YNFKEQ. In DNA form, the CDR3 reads TGTGCCAGCAGCCTCCGGGGACAGCTCTCCTACGAGCAGTACTTC. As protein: CASSLRGQLSYEQYF.

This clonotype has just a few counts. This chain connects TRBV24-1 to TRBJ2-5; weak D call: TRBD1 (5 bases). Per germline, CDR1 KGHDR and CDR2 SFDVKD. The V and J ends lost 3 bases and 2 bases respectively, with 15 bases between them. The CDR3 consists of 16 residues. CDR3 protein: CATSDPYPGPQETQYF. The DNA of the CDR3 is TGTGCCACCAGTGATCCCTATCCAGGGCCTCAAGAGACCCAGTACTTC.

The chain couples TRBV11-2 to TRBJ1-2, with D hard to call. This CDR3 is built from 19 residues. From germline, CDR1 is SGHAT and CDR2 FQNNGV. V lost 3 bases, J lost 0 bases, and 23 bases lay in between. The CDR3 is CASSFNPGETRRTNYGYTF. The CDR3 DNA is TGTGCCAGCAGCTTCAACCCAGGAGAAACCCGCAGAACTAACTATGGCTACACCTTC.

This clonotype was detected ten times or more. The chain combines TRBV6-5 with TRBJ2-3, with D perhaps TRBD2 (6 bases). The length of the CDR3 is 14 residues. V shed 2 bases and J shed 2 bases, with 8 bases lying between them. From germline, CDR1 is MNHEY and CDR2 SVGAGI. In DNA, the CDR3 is TGTGCCAGCAGTTACACTAGCTCCACAGATACGCAGTATTTT. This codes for CASSYTSSTDTQYF.

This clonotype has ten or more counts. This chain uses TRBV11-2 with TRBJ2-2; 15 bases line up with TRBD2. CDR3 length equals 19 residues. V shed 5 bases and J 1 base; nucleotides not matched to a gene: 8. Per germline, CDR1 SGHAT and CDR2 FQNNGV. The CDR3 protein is CASSQPGLAGGQNTGELFF. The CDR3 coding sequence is TGTGCCAGCAGCCAGCCGGGACTAGCGGGAGGACAGAACACCGGGGAGCTGTTTTTT.

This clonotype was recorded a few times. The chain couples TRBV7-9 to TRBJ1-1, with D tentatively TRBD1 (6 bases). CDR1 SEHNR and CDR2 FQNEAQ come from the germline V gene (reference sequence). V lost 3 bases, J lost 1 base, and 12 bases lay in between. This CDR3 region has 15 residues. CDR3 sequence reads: CASSFHKGGNTEAFF. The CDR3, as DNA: TGTGCCAGCAGCTTCCACAAGGGGGGGAACACTGAAGCTTTCTTT. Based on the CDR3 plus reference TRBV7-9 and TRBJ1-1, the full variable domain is DTGVSQNPRHKITKRGQNVTFRCDPISEHNRLYWYRQTLGQGPEFLTYFQNEAQLEKSRLLSDRFSAERPKGSFSTLEIQRTEQGDSAMYLCASSFHKGGNTEAFFGQGTRLTVV.

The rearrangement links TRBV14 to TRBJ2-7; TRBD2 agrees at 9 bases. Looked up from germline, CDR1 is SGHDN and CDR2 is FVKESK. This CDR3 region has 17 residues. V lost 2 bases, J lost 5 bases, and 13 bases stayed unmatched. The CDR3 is CASSQPWGSGSINEQYF. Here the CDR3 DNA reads TGTGCCAGCAGCCAACCTTGGGGTAGCGGGAGCATCAACGAGCAGTACTTC.

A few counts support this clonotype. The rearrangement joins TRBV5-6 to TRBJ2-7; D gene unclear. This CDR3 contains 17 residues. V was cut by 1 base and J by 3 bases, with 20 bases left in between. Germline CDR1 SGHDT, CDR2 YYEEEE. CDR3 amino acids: CASSLTPIGRVIYEQYF. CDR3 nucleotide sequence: TGTGCCAGCAGCTTGACGCCGATCGGACGGGTCATCTACGAGCAGTACTTC.

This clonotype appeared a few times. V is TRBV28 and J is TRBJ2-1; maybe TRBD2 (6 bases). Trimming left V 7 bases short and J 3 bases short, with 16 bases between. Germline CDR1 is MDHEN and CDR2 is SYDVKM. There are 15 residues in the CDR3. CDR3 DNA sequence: TGTGCCAGCACCCTCCCGGGGCGGGACTACAATGAGCAGTTCTTC. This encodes CASTLPGRDYNEQFF.

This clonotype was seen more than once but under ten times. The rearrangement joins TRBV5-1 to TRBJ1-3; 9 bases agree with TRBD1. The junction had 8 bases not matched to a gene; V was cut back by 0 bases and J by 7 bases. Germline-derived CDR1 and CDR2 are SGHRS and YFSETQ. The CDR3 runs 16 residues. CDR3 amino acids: CASSLGRDRVLNTIYF. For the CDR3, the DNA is TGCGCCAGCAGCTTGGGTCGGGACAGGGTTTTGAACACCATATATTTT.

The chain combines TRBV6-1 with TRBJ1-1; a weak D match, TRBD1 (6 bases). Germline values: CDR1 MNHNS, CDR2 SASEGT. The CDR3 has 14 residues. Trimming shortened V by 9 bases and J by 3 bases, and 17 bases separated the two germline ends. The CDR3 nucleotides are TGTGCCAGTAAAGGGGGGCGGGAATACACTGAAGCTTTCTTT. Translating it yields CASKGGREYTEAFF.

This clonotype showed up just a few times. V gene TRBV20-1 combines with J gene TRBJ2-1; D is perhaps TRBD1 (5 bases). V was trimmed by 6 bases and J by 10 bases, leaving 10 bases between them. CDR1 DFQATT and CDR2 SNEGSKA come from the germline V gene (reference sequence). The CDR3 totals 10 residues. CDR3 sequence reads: CSAGSGEQFF. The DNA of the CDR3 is TGCAGTGCAGGGTCAGGGGAGCAGTTCTTC.

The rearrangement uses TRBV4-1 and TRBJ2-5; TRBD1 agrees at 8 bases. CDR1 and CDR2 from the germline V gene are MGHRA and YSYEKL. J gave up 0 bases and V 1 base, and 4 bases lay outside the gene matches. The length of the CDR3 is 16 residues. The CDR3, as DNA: TGCGCCAGCAGCCAAGGCCCAGGGGGCTACCAAGAGACCCAGTACTTC. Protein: CASSQGPGGYQETQYF.

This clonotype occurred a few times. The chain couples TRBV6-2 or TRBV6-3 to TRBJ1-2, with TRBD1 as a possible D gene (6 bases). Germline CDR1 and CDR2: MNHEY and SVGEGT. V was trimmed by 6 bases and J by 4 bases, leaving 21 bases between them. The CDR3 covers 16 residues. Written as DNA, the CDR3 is TGTGCCAGCAGCGTCCTAGGGGGGCAGTATGGCTATGGCTACACCTTC. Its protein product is CASSVLGGQYGYGYTF.

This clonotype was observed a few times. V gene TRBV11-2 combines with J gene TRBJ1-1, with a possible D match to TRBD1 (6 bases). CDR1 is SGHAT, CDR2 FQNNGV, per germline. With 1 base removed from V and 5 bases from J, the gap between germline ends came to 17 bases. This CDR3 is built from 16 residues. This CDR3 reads CASSLGRPIQGTEAFF. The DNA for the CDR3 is TGTGCCAGCAGCTTAGGTCGGCCTATTCAGGGGACTGAAGCTTTCTTT.

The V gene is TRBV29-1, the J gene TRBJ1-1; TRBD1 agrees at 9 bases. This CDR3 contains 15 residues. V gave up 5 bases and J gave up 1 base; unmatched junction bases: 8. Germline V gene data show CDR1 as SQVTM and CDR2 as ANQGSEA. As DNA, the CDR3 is TGCAGCGTTCCCGGAACAGGGGGCACGAACACTGAAGCTTTCTTT. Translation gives CSVPGTGGTNTEAFF.

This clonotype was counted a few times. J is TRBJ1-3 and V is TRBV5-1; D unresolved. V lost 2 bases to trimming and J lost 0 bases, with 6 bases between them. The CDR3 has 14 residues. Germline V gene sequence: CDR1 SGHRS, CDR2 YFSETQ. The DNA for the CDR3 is TGCGCCAGCAGCTTTGGAGACTCTGGAAACACCATATATTTT. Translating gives CASSFGDSGNTIYF.

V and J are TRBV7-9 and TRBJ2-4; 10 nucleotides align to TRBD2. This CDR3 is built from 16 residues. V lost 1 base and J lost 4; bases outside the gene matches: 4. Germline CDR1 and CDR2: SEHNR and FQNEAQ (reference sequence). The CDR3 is CASSLGAGLAKNIQYF. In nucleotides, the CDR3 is TGTGCCAGCAGCTTAGGAGCGGGACTAGCGAAAAACATTCAGTACTTC.

For the CDR3, the DNA is TGCGCCAGCAGCGAGGACGGACTCATCTACGAGCAGTACTTC. Its translation is CASSEDGLIYEQYF. The chain uses TRBV5-1 and TRBJ2-7; D perhaps matches TRBD2 (5 bases). V lost 4 bases to trimming and J lost 3 bases, with 14 bases between them. Germline V gene sequence: CDR1 SGHRS, CDR2 YFSETQ. CDR3 length: 14 amino acids.

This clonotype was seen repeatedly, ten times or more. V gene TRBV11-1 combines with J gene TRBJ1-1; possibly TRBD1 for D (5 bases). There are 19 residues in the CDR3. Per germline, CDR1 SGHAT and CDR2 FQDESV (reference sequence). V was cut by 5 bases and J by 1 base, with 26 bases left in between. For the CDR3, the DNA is TGTGCCAGCAGCACCATCGCTTCGGGACGGACTATACCGAACACTGAAGCTTTCTTT. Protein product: CASSTIASGRTIPNTEAFF.

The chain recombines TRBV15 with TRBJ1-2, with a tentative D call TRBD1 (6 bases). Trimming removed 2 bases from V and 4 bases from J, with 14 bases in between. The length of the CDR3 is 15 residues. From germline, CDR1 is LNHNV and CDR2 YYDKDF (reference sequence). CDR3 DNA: TGTGCCACCAGCAGAAGGGGGGATTGGGGCTATGGCTACACCTTC. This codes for CATSRRGDWGYGYTF.

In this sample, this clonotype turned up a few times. The CDR3 loop is CAIKGSGSGVQETQYF. As DNA, the CDR3 is TGTGCCATCAAGGGGAGCGGGAGTGGGGTCCAAGAGACCCAGTACTTC. V usage is TRBV10-3 and J usage is TRBJ2-5, with 8 bases identical to TRBD2. Germline V gives CDR1 ENHRY, CDR2 SYGVKD. This CDR3 has 16 residues. V lost 7 bases, J lost 1 base, and 11 bases stayed unmatched.

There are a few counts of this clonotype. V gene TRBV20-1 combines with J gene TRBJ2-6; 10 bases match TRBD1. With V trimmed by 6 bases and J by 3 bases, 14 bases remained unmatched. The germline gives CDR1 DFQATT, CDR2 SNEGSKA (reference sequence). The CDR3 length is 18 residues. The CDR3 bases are TGCAGTGCCCGCGGGCGTGGGACAGGGGTTCTTGGGGCCAACGTCCTGACTTTC. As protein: CSARGRGTGVLGANVLTF.

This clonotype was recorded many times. Written as DNA, the CDR3 is TGTGCCATCAGTCCAGCCTCGAACACCGGGGAGCTGTTTTTT. Protein product: CAISPASNTGELFF. V is TRBV10-3 and J is TRBJ2-2; the D is unclear. The germline V and J ends were trimmed by 5 bases and 0 bases, with 7 bases remaining between them. The CDR3 is 14 residues long. Looked up from germline, CDR1 is ENHRY and CDR2 is SYGVKD.